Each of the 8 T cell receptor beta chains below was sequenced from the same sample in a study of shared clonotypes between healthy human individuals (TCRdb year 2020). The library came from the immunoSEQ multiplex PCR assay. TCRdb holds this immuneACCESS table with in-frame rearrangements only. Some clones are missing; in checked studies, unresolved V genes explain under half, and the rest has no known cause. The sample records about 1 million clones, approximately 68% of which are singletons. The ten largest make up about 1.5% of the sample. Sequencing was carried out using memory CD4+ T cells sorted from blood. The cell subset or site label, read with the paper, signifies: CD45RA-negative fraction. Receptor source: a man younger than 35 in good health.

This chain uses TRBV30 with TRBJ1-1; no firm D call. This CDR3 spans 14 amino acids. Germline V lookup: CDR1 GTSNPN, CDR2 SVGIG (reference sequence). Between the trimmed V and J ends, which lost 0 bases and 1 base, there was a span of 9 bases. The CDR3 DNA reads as TGTGCCTGGAGTGTACTGCGGTGGAACACTGAAGCTTTCTTT. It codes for CAWSVLRWNTEAFF.

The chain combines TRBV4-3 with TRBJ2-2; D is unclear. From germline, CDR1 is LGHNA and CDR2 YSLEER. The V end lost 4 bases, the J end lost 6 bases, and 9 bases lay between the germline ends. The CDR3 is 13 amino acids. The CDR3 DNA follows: TGCGCCAGCAGCCTACTTAGGTCCGGGGAGCTGTTTTTT. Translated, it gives CASSLLRSGELFF.

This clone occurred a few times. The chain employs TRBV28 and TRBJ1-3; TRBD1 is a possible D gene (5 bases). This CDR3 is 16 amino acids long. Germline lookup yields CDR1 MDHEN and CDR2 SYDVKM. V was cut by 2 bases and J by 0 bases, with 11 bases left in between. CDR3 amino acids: CASSLQGAISGNTIYF. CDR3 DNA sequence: TGTGCCAGCAGTTTACAGGGAGCGATCTCTGGAAACACCATATATTTT.

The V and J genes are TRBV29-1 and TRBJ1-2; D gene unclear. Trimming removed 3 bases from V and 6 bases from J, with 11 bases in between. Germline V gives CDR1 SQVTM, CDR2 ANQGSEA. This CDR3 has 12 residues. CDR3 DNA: TGCAGCGTTGAGAGAGGGAGCAATGGCTACACCTTC. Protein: CSVERGSNGYTF.

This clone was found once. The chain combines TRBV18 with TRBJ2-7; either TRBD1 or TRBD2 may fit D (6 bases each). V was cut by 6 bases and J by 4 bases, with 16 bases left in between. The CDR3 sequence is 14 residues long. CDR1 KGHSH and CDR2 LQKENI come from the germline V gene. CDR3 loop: CASSTPDSGYEQYF. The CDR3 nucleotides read TGTGCCAGCTCTACCCCGGACAGCGGGTACGAGCAGTACTTC.

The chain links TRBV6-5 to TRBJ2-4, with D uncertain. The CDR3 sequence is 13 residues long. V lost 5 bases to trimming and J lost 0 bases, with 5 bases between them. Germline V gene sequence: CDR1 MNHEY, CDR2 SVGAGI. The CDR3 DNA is TGTGCCAGCAGTGCATTAGCCAAAAACATTCAGTACTTC. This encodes CASSALAKNIQYF.

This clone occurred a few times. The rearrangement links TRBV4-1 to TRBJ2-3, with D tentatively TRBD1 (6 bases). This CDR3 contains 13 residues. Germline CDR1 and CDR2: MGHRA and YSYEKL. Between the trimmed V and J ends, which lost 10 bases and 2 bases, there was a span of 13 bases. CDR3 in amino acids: CATRGGNTDTQYF. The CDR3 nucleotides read TGCGCCACCCGAGGGGGTAACACAGATACGCAGTATTTT.

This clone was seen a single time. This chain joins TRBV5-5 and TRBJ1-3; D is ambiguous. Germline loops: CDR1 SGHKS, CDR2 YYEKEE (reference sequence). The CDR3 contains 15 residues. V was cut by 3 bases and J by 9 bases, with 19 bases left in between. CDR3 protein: CASSWAGEPGSTIYF. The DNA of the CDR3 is TGTGCCAGCAGCTGGGCCGGGGAGCCCGGCAGCACCATATATTTT. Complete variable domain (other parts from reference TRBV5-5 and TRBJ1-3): DAGVTQSPTHLIKTRGQQVTLRCSPISGHKSVSWYQQVLGQGPQFIFQYYEKEERGRGNFPDRFSARQFPNYSSELNVNALLLGDSALYLCASSWAGEPGSTIYFGEGSWLTVV.